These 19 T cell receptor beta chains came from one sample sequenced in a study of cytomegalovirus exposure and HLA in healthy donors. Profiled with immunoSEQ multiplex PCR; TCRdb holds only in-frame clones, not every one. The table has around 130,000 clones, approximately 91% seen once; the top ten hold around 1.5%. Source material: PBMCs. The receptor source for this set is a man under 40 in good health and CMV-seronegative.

The CDR3 DNA follows: TGTGCCAGTAAACTAGCGGCCTACGAGCAGTACTTC. Protein: CASKLAAYEQYF. The chain employs TRBV2 and TRBJ2-7; 8 nucleotides agree with TRBD2. This CDR3 is built from 12 residues. V was pared by 9 bases and J by 2 bases, with 3 bases of the junction left unmatched. Germline loops: CDR1 SNHLY, CDR2 FYNNEI.

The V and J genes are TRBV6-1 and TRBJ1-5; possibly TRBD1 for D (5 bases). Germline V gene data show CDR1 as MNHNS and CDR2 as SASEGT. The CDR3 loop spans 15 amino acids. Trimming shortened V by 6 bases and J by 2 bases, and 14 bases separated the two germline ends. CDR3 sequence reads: CASRDWTGGNQPQHF. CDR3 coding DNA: TGTGCCAGCAGGGATTGGACGGGGGGCAATCAGCCCCAGCATTTT.

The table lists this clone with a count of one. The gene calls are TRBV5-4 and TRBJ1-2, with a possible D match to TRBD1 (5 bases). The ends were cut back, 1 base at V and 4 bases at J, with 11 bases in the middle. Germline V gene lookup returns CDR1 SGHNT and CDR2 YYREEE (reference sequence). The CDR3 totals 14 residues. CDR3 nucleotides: TGTGCCAGCAGCTTGTCCAGGGAAGGCTATGGCTACACCTTC. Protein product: CASSLSREGYGYTF.

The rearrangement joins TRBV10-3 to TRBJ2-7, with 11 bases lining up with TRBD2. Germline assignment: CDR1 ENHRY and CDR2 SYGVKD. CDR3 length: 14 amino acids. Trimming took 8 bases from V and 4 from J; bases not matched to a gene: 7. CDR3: CAIGDSGREYEQYF. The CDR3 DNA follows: TGTGCCATCGGGGATAGCGGGAGGGAGTACGAGCAGTACTTC.

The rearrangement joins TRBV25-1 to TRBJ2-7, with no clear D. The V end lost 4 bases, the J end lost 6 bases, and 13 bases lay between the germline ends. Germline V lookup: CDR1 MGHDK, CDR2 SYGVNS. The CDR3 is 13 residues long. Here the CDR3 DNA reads TGTGCCAGCAGTGTCACCACCAACGGCGAGCAGTACTTC. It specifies CASSVTTNGEQYF.

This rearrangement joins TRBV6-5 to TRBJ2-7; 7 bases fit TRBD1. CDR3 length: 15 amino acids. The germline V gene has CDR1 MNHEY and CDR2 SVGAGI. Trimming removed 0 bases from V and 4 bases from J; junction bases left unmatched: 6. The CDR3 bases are TGTGCCAGCAGTTACTCGAAGGGGGCTAGGTACGAGCAGTACTTC. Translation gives CASSYSKGARYEQYF.

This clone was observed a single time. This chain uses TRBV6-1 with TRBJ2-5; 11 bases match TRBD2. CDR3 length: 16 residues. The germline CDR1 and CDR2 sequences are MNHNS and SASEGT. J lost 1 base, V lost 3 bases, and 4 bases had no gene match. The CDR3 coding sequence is TGTGCCAGCAGTGAGATGGGACTAGCGGTCCAAGAGACCCAGTACTTC. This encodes CASSEMGLAVQETQYF.

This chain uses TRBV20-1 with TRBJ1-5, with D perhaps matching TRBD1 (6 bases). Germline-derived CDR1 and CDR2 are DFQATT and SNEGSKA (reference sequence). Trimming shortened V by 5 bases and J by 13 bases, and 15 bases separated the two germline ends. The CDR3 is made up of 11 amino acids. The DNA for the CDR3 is TGCAGTGCTTTCAGGGGATCTGGGCAGCATTTT. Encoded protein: CSAFRGSGQHF.

CDR3 protein: CASSPLATGELFF. The DNA of the CDR3 is TGTGCCAGCAGCCCACTAGCAACCGGGGAGCTGTTTTTT. This chain connects TRBV7-9 to TRBJ2-2; tentatively, D is TRBD2 (6 bases). Germline V gene sequence: CDR1 SEHNR, CDR2 FQNEAQ (reference sequence). This CDR3 has 13 residues. Trimming took off 5 bases at V and 5 bases at J, with 9 bases between the two ends.

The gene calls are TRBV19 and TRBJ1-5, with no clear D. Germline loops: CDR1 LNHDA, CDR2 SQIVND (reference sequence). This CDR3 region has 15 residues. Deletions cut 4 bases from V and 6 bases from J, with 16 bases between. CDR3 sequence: CASSTGPSGSQPQHF. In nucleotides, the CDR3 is TGTGCCAGTAGTACGGGCCCATCGGGGAGTCAGCCCCAGCATTTT.

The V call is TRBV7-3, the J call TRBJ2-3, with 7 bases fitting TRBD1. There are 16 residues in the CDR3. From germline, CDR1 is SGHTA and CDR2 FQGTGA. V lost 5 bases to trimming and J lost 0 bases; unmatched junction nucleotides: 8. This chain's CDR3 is CASSLGQVPSTDTQYF. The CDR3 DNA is TGTGCCAGCAGCCTAGGACAGGTCCCTAGCACAGATACGCAGTATTTT.

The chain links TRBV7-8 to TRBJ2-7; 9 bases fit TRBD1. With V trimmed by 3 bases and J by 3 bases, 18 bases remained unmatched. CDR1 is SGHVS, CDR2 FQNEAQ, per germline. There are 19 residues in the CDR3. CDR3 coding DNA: TGTGCCAGCAGCTTTACAAATGACCCGGGACAGGGTAGCATCTACGAGCAGTACTTC. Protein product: CASSFTNDPGQGSIYEQYF. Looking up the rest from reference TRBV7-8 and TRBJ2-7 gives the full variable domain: GAGVSQSPRYKVAKRGQDVALRCDPISGHVSLFWYQQALGQGPEFLTYFQNEAQLDKSGLPSDRFFAERPEGSVSTLKIQRTQQEDSAVYLCASSFTNDPGQGSIYEQYFGPGTRLTVT.

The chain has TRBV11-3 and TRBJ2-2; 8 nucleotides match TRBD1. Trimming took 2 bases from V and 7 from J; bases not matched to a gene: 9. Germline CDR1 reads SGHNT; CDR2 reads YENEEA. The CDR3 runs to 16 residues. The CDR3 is CASSLYGQGRIGELFF. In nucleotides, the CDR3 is TGTGCCAGCAGCTTATACGGACAGGGAAGGATCGGGGAGCTGTTTTTT.

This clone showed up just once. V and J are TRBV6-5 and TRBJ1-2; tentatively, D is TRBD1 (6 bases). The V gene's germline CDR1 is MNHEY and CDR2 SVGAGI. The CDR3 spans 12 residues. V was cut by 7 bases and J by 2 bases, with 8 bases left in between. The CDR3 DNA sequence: TGTGCCAGCATGCAGGGGAACTATGGCTACACCTTC. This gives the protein CASMQGNYGYTF.

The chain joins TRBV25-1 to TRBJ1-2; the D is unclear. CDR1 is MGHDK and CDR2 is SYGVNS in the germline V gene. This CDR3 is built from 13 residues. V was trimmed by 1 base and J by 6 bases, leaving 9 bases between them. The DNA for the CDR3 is TGTGCCAGCAGTGAATGGGGAGTTGATGGCTACACCTTC. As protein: CASSEWGVDGYTF.

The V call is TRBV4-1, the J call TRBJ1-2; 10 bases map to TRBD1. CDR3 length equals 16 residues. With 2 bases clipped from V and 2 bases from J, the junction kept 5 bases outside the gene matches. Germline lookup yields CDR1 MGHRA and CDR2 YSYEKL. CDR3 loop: CASSQPGTGANYGYTF. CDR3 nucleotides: TGCGCCAGCAGCCAACCCGGGACAGGGGCGAACTATGGCTACACCTTC.

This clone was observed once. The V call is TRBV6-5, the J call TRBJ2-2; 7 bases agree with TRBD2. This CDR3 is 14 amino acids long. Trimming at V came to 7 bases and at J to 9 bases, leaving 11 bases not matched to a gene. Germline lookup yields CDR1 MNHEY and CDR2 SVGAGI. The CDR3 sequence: CASTPDGEGRELFF. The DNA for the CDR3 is TGTGCCAGCACCCCTGACGGGGAGGGGCGGGAGCTGTTTTTT.

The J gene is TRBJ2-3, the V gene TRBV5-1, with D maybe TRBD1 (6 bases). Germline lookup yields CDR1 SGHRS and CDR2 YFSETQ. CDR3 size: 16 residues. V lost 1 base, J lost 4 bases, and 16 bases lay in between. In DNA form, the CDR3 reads TGCGCCAGCAGCTTGCTAGGGGGAAACGTGGCAGATACGCAGTATTTT. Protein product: CASSLLGGNVADTQYF.

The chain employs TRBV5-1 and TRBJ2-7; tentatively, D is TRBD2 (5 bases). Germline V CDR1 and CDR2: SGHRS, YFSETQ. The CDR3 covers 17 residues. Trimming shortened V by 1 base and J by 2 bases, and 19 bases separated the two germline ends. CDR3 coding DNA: TGCGCCAGCAGCTTGAGCGGCGGGCAGCTAGCAGCCTACGAGCAGTACTTC. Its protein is CASSLSGGQLAAYEQYF. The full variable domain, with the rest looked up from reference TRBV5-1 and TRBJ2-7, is KAGVTQTPRYLIKTRGQQVTLSCSPISGHRSVSWYQQTPGQGLQFLFEYFSETQRNKGNFPGRFSGRQFSNSRSEMNVSTLELGDSALYLCASSLSGGQLAAYEQYFGPGTRLTVT.